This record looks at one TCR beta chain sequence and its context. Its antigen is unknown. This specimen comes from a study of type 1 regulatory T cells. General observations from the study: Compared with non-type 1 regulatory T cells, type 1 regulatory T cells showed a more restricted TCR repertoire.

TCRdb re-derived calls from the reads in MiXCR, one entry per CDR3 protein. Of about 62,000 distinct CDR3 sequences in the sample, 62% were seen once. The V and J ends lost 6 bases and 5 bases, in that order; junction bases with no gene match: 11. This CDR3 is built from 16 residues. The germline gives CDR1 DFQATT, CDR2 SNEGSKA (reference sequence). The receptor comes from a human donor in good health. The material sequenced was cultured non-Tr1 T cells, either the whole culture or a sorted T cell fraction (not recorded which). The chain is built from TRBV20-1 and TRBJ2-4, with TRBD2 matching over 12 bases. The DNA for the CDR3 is TGCAGTGCCGCGAGCCTAGCGGGAGGGCCCCAAAACATTCAGTACTTC. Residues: CSAASLAGGPQNIQYF.